The TCR beta chain under discussion was sequenced for a study of spatial heterogeneity in lung cancer. TCRdb re-called the 5' RACE reads with MiXCR, one entry per CDR3 protein. The table lists about 45,000 distinct CDR3 sequences, about an eighth of them singletons. This clonotype was observed a handful of times. Time point indicated: sample taken at primary tumor resection. TCRs were sequenced from unsorted whole RNA of tumor, nontumor lung or PBMC. The CDR3 extends over 14 amino acids. Germline values: CDR1 DFQATT, CDR2 SNEGSKA (reference sequence). Trimming removed 0 bases at V and 8 bases at J, with 16 bases between.

Here the sequenced sample was PBMCs, taken at surgery. This sequence was found in a male donor with early-stage non-small cell lung cancer. This chain joins TRBV20-1 and TRBJ1-2; possible D gene TRBD1, 6 bases. The CDR3 DNA reads as TGCAGTGCTAGAGATCTGCAGGGGTCGAGCGGCTACACCTTC. Amino acid sequence: CSARDLQGSSGYTF.